This entry features one T cell receptor (beta chain) sequence. Its target is not known. This sample is part of a study of T cells after yellow fever vaccination. Overall study results and limits: Abundant bulk-population clonotypes could contaminate the FACS-sorted repertoires. On re-exposure, the response was weaker but peaked faster, at day 5 versus 15.

CDR1 is SGHDT, CDR2 YYEEEE, per germline. V was trimmed by 4 bases and J by 11 bases, leaving 13 bases between them. The CDR3 runs 12 residues. By 5'RACE template switching, TCR cDNA was produced, with a universal primer site and UMIs added in the process. TCRdb redid the calling of the 5' RACE reads with MiXCR, one entry per CDR3 protein. Among a few hundred thousand distinct CDR3 sequences, about a sixth were seen once, and the ten largest hold 15% to 20%. The sample in question was PBMCs, obtained 5 to 6 days after the first yellow fever vaccination. The chain links TRBV5-6 to TRBJ1-5; D not resolved. The sequence was obtained from a man aged 18 to 29 who received the YFV17D yellow fever vaccine. CDR3 in amino acids: CASSQLGSAQHF. The CDR3, as DNA: TGTGCCAGCAGCCAGCTTGGGTCAGCCCAGCATTTT.